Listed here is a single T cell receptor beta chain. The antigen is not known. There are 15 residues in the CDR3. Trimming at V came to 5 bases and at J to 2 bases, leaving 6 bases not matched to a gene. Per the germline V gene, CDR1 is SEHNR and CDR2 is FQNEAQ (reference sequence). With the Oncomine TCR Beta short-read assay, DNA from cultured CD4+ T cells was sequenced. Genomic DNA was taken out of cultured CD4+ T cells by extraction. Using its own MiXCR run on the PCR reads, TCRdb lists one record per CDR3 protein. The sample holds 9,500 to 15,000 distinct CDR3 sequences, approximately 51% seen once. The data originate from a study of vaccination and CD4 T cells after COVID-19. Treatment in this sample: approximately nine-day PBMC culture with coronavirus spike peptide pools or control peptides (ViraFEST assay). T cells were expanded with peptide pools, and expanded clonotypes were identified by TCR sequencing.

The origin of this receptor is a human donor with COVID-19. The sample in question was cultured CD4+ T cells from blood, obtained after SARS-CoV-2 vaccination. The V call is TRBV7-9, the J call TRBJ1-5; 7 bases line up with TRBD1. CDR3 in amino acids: CASSMTGSGNQPQHF. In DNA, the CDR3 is TGTGCCAGCAGCATGACAGGGAGCGGCAATCAGCCCCAGCATTTT. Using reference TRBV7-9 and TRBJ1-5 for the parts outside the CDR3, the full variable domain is DTGVSQNPRHKITKRGQNVTFRCDPISEHNRLYWYRQTLGQGPEFLTYFQNEAQLEKSRLLSDRFSAERPKGSFSTLEIQRTEQGDSAMYLCASSMTGSGNQPQHFGDGTRLSIL.